This TCR beta chain appears in the sequencing data of a study of shared clonotypes between healthy human individuals. Germline V gene lookup returns CDR1 PRHDT and CDR2 FYEKMQ (reference sequence). After removal of 8 bases from V and 4 bases from J, the junction contained 7 bases not matched to a gene. This CDR3 region has 16 residues. Terminally differentiated effector memory CD45RA+ cells were left out of the naive CD8 fraction, which was CD45RO-negative and positively selected for CCR7. Here immunoSEQ multiplex PCR was the method, and the copy in TCRdb shows in-frame clones only, minus some. The sample carries millions of clones, about 95% recorded once. This clone was detected once.

Source material: naive CD8+ T cells sorted from blood. The chain joins TRBV13 to TRBJ2-1, with 14 bases identical to TRBD2. The receptor was derived from a man younger than 35 in good health. CDR3 bases: TGTGCCAGCTCGGGACTAGCGGGGGAGGCGTACAATGAGCAGTTCTTC. It yields the protein CASSGLAGEAYNEQFF. Based on the CDR3 plus reference TRBV13 and TRBJ2-1, the full variable domain is AAGVIQSPRHLIKEKRETATLKCYPIPRHDTVYWYQQGPGQDPQFLISFYEKMQSDKGSIPDRFSAQQFSDYHSELNMSSLELGDSALYFCASSGLAGEAYNEQFFGPGTRLTVL.